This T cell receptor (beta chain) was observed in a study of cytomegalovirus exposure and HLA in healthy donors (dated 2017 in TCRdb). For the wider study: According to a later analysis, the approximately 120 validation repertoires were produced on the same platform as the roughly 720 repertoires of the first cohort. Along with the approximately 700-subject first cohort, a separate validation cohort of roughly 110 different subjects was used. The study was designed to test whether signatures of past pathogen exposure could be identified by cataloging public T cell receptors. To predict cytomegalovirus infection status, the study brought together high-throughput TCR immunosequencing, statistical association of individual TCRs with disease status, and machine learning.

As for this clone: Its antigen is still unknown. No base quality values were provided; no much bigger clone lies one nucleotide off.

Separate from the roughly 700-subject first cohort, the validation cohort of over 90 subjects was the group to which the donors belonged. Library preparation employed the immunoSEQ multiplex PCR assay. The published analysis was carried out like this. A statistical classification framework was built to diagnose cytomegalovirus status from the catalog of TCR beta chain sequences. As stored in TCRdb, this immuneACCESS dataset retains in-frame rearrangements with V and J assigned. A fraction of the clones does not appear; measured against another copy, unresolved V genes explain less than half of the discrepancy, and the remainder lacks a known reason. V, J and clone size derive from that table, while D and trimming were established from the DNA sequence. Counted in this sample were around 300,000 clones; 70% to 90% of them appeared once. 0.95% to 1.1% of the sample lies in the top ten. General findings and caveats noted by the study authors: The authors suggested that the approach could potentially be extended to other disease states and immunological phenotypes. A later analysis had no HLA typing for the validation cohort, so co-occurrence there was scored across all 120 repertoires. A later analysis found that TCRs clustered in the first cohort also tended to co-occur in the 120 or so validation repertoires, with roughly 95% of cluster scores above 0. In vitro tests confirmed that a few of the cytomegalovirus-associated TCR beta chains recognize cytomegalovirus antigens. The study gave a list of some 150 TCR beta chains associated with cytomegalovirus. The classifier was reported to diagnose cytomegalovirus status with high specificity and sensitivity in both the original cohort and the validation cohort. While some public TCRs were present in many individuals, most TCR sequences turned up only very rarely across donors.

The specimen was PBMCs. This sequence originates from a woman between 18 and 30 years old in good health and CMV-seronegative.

DNA sequence: TGTGCCAGCACCGAAGGGGGGAACACTGAAGCTTTCTTT. Its protein reads: CASTEGGNTEAFF. The chain links TRBV7-9 with TRBJ1-1, with a tentative D gene TRBD1 over 6 matching bases. The CDR3, from cysteine to phenylalanine, totals 13 residues. The DNA shown is the 39-base CDR3, in frame from base 1. V lost 7 bases and J lost 1 base; the stretch between them is 10 bases long. CDR1 is given as SEHNR and CDR2 as FQNEAQ, both from the germline V gene (reference sequence).